A single sample is the source of the 24 T cell receptor beta chains below, sequenced in a study of shared clonotypes between healthy human individuals. The repertoire was sequenced with immunoSEQ multiplex PCR; TCRdb's copy has only in-frame clones and lacks some. Of 330,000 or so clones listed, around four fifths are singletons. The sequencing input was memory CD4+ T cells sorted from blood. Noted subset: CD45RA-negative fraction. Receptor source: a man aged 25-45 years in good health.

There are a few counts of this clone. The rearrangement links TRBV5-1 to TRBJ1-1; 10 nucleotides agree with TRBD1. Germline V gene sequence: CDR1 SGHRS, CDR2 YFSETQ. Trimming cost V 8 bases and J 4 bases; bases outside gene matches: 8. The length of the CDR3 is 14 residues. CDR3 amino acids: CASNKGTGATEAFF. The CDR3, as DNA: TGCGCCAGTAACAAAGGGACAGGGGCCACTGAAGCTTTCTTT.

The chain couples TRBV5-1 to TRBJ2-1; tentatively, D is TRBD2 (5 bases). Trimming cost V 4 bases and J 2 bases, with 13 bases left between them. CDR3 size: 15 residues. CDR1 and CDR2 (germline): SGHRS, YFSETQ. The CDR3 nucleotides read TGCGCCAGCAGCCTGATTGGTAGCGCCTACAATGAGCAGTTCTTC. This translates into CASSLIGSAYNEQFF.

This chain connects TRBV28 to TRBJ1-5, with no clear D. CDR1 MDHEN and CDR2 SYDVKM come from the germline V gene. The V end was cut by 2 bases, the J end by 4 bases, with 12 bases between. This CDR3 spans 15 amino acids. The CDR3 sequence: CASSLRGIGNQPQHF. The CDR3 bases are TGTGCCAGCAGTTTAAGAGGGATCGGTAATCAGCCCCAGCATTTT.

The chain has TRBV2 and TRBJ1-3; 8 nucleotides agree with TRBD1. Germline V gene lookup returns CDR1 SNHLY and CDR2 FYNNEI. J lost 5 bases, V lost 4 bases, and 13 bases had no gene match. The CDR3 has 17 residues. The CDR3 DNA follows: TGTGCCAGCAGTGCGCCCATCAAAACAGGGGGTAGAAACACCATATATTTT. The encoded protein is CASSAPIKTGGRNTIYF.

The rearrangement joins TRBV5-6 to TRBJ2-7; 9 bases match TRBD2. The ends lost 2 bases at V and 5 bases at J; junction bases unmatched: 8. The CDR3 sequence is 15 residues long. In germline, CDR1 is SGHDT, CDR2 YYEEEE. For the CDR3, the DNA is TGTGCCAGCAGCTTTGTGCTAGCGGGACGCCACGAGCAGTACTTC. Residues: CASSFVLAGRHEQYF.

The J gene is TRBJ2-2, the V gene TRBV19; 8 nucleotides match TRBD2. The CDR3 totals 15 residues. Germline CDR1 and CDR2: LNHDA and SQIVND (reference sequence). The V gene end was trimmed by 3 bases and the J gene end by 6 bases; junction bases not matched to a gene: 6. In DNA, the CDR3 is TGTGCCAGTAGTATTTTGACTAGCGTGGCCGGGGAGCTGTTTTTT. This sequence encodes CASSILTSVAGELFF.

This clone was seen a handful of times. The rearrangement uses TRBV4-2 and TRBJ2-5, with TRBD2 as a possible D gene (6 bases). Germline CDR1 and CDR2: LGHNA and YNFKEQ. CDR3 size: 15 residues. Trimming removed 1 base at V and 5 bases at J, with 14 bases between. Here the CDR3 reads CASSQVEGVGETQYF. The CDR3, as DNA: TGTGCCAGCAGCCAAGTGGAGGGAGTGGGGGAGACCCAGTACTTC.

This clone was detected ten times or more. The V and J genes are TRBV4-1 and TRBJ1-5; D is unclear. The CDR3 has 15 amino acids. The V end lost 2 bases, the J end lost 5 bases, and 13 bases lay between the germline ends. Per germline, CDR1 MGHRA and CDR2 YSYEKL. CDR3: CASSQSDRTDQPQHF. The DNA for the CDR3 is TGCGCCAGCAGCCAATCGGACCGGACGGATCAGCCCCAGCATTTT.

The chain combines TRBV2 with TRBJ1-2; 7 positions agree with TRBD1. The CDR3 length is 11 residues. The trim removed 8 bases at V and 3 bases at J, leaving 0 bases unmatched. Germline loops: CDR1 SNHLY, CDR2 FYNNEI. In DNA form, the CDR3 reads TGTGCCAGCGGACAGGACTATGGCTACACCTTC. Its translation is CASGQDYGYTF.

The genes are TRBV30 and TRBJ1-4; TRBD1 might be the D (5 bases). This CDR3 comprises 14 residues. From germline, CDR1 is GTSNPN and CDR2 SVGIG (reference sequence). The germline V and J ends were trimmed by 4 bases and 8 bases, with 17 bases remaining between them. The CDR3 region is CAWTQGNVGEKLFF. The DNA for the CDR3 is TGTGCCTGGACTCAGGGAAACGTCGGCGAAAAACTGTTTTTT. Filled out from reference TRBV30 and TRBJ1-4, the complete variable domain reads SQTIHQWPATLVQPVGSPLSLECTVEGTSNPNLYWYRQAAGRGLQLLFYSVGIGQISSEVPQNLSASRPQDRQFILSSKKLLLSDSGFYLCAWTQGNVGEKLFFGSGTQLSVL.

This sequence joins TRBV5-1 and TRBJ1-4; D possibly corresponds to TRBD1 (6 bases). Germline values: CDR1 SGHRS, CDR2 YFSETQ. The CDR3 extends over 14 amino acids. Trimming took 6 bases from V and 3 from J, leaving 12 bases between them. The CDR3 DNA reads as TGCGCCAGCACCCTGGACAGCCCTAATGAAAAACTGTTTTTT. Translated, it gives CASTLDSPNEKLFF.

The chain joins TRBV19 to TRBJ2-7, with a tentative D call TRBD1 (6 bases). Trimming cost V 5 bases and J 2 bases, with 16 bases left between them. Germline assignment: CDR1 LNHDA and CDR2 SQIVND (reference sequence). The CDR3 extends over 15 amino acids. The CDR3 sequence: CASSSTGWGTYEQYF. In nucleotides, the CDR3 is TGTGCCAGTAGTTCAACAGGGTGGGGAACCTACGAGCAGTACTTC.

V is TRBV11-2 and J is TRBJ2-1, with D possibly TRBD2 on 6 matching bases. In germline, CDR1 is SGHAT, CDR2 FQNNGV. CDR3 length: 16 amino acids. V was clipped by 5 bases and J by 5 bases, with 19 bases between them. CDR3 residues: CASSPFGSGTHNEQFF. CDR3 sequence (DNA): TGTGCCAGCAGCCCCTTTGGTTCAGGGACTCACAATGAGCAGTTCTTC.

The chain couples TRBV19 to TRBJ1-5; D ambiguous. Germline values: CDR1 LNHDA, CDR2 SQIVND (reference sequence). This CDR3 is built from 16 residues. The germline V and J ends were trimmed by 5 bases and 5 bases, with 19 bases remaining between them. Written as DNA, the CDR3 is TGTGCCAGTAGTCGCCCGACTACAGAGTTATATCAGCCCCAGCATTTT. Amino acid sequence: CASSRPTTELYQPQHF.

The rearrangement links TRBV19 to TRBJ2-1; tentative D call: TRBD1 (6 bases). The V end was cut by 6 bases, the J end by 10 bases, with 19 bases between. The length of the CDR3 is 14 residues. In germline, CDR1 is LNHDA, CDR2 SQIVND (reference sequence). DNA for the CDR3: TGTGCCAGTAGCAAGACCCTACAGGGTCGCGAGCAGTTCTTC. It yields the protein CASSKTLQGREQFF.

The rearrangement uses TRBV11-1 and TRBJ2-1; TRBD2 aligns across 7 bases. This CDR3 is built from 15 residues. With 6 bases clipped from V and 3 bases from J, the junction kept 8 bases outside the gene matches. Germline V gene data show CDR1 as SGHAT and CDR2 as FQDESV (reference sequence). CDR3 coding DNA: TGTGCCAGCAGTCCCAGGGCTAGCGGCTACAATGAGCAGTTCTTC. It is translated as CASSPRASGYNEQFF.

V is TRBV7-3 and J is TRBJ1-1, with D possibly TRBD1 on 6 matching bases. Germline CDR1 is SGHTA and CDR2 is FQGTGA. Trimming shortened V by 0 bases and J by 1 base, and 9 bases separated the two germline ends. CDR3 length: 15 amino acids. The CDR3 DNA reads as TGTGCCAGCAGCTTAACAAGGGACACGAACACTGAAGCTTTCTTT. Its translation: CASSLTRDTNTEAFF.

The chain has TRBV7-3 and TRBJ2-1; D possibly corresponds to TRBD2 (5 bases). The length of the CDR3 is 14 residues. The germline V gene encodes CDR1 SGHTA and CDR2 FQGTGA. V dropped 0 bases and J dropped 7 bases, with 10 bases sitting between them. CDR3 bases: TGTGCCAGCAGCTTAACGCTAGCACAGAATGAGCAGTTCTTC. Amino acids: CASSLTLAQNEQFF.

J is TRBJ1-4 and V is TRBV7-9; D gene ambiguous. Germline V gene data show CDR1 as SEHNR and CDR2 as FQNEAQ (reference sequence). This CDR3 contains 16 residues. V lost 0 bases and J 6 bases, leaving 14 bases between the germline ends. The CDR3 bases are TGTGCCAGCAGCTTAGCAGACGGACTGGTGGATGAAAAACTGTTTTTT. Amino acid sequence: CASSLADGLVDEKLFF.

J is TRBJ1-3 and V is TRBV6-5, with 8 bases aligning to TRBD1. Germline V gives CDR1 MNHEY, CDR2 SVGAGI. The ends lost 7 bases at V and 4 bases at J; junction bases unmatched: 9. The CDR3 spans 15 residues. The CDR3 protein is CASTADRDRGNTIYF. The CDR3 DNA follows: TGTGCCAGCACTGCGGACAGGGACAGAGGAAACACCATATATTTT.

Points on this clone: This CDR3 is also generated by other DNA sequences in the sample. V and J are TRBV2 and TRBJ2-3; tentatively, D is TRBD1 (6 bases). CDR1 and CDR2 (germline): SNHLY, FYNNEI. The CDR3 is 14 amino acids. Trimming pared 6 bases from V and 2 bases from J, leaving 12 bases between. CDR3 sequence reads: CASREQGPTDTQYF. CDR3 DNA: TGTGCCAGCAGAGAACAGGGTCCCACAGATACGCAGTATTTT.

The V call is TRBV5-4, the J call TRBJ2-3, with 10 bases fitting TRBD2. CDR1 SGHNT and CDR2 YYREEE come from the germline V gene (reference sequence). The CDR3 has 15 residues. V shed 7 bases and J 4 bases; nucleotides not matched to a gene: 9. CDR3: CASGLAGARADTQYF. Written as DNA, the CDR3 is TGTGCCAGCGGTCTAGCGGGAGCCAGGGCAGATACGCAGTATTTT.

V gene TRBV14 combines with J gene TRBJ2-2, with D perhaps given as TRBD1 or TRBD2 (5 bases each). CDR1 SGHDN and CDR2 FVKESK come from the germline V gene. This CDR3 is 17 amino acids long. Trimming cost V 2 bases and J 6 bases, with 19 bases left between them. CDR3 nucleotides: TGTGCCAGCAGCCAACCTAGGGCAGGGTGGAGGTCCGGGGAGCTGTTTTTT. Residues: CASSQPRAGWRSGELFF.

This clone was counted only a few times. The gene calls are TRBV19 and TRBJ1-1; D might be TRBD1 (6 bases). The germline V and J ends were trimmed by 4 bases and 6 bases, with 18 bases remaining between them. Germline-derived CDR1 and CDR2 are LNHDA and SQIVND (reference sequence). CDR3 length: 15 amino acids. CDR3 residues: CASSKGWGAYSEAFF. CDR3 in DNA: TGTGCCAGTAGTAAGGGATGGGGGGCCTACTCTGAAGCTTTCTTT.